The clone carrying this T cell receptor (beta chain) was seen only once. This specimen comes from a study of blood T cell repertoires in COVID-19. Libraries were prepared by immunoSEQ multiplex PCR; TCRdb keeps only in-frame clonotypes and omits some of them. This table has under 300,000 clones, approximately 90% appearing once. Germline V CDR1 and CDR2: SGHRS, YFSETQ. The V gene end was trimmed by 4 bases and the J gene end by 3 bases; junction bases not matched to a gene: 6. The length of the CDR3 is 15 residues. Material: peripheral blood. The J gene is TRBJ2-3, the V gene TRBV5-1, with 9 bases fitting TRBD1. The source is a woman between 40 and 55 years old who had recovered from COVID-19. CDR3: CASSRDRANTDTQYF. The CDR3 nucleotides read TGCGCCAGCAGCCGGGACAGGGCCAATACAGATACGCAGTATTTT.